This T cell receptor (beta chain) was captured by sequencing in a study of regulatory T cells in long-lasting Graves disease. This clonotype has a count of ten or more. Its cognate antigen is unknown. Regarding time point: newly diagnosed GD, antithyroid drugs for less than 3 months. PBMC-derived RNA was used for the TCR library. As collected, the peripheral blood samples measured 7.5 to 10 milliliters each and went into EDTA tubes. Per the germline V gene, CDR1 is SGHVS and CDR2 is FQNEAQ. The length of the CDR3 is 15 residues. The V end was cut by 5 bases, the J end by 1 base, with 11 bases between. Construction of the TCR beta libraries employed iRepertoire HTBI primers in conjunction with Arm-PCR of CDR3 regions. MiXCR, run by TCRdb on the multiplex PCR reads, gives a single entry per CDR3 protein. The table lists hundreds of thousands of distinct CDR3 sequences, 16% of them singletons, with 15% to 20% in the top ten.

General observations from the study: The study found TRBV28, TRBJ1-2 and TRBJ2-5 favored in persistent disease. Newly diagnosed Graves' patients had higher TCR diversity than persistent ones.

These data were also filed under a second study, of T cells in Graves' hyperthyroidism and ophthalmopathy.

This sequence was found in a woman aged 30 to 39 with Graves disease. This rearrangement joins TRBV7-8 to TRBJ2-2; D is unclear. Material: peripheral blood mononuclear cells (PBMCs), obtained at new diagnosis, from a patient treated with antithyroid drugs. CDR3 loop: CASSLRTENTGELFF. In DNA form, the CDR3 reads TGTGCCAGCAGCCTTCGGACGGAGAACACCGGGGAGCTGTTTTTT.